This TCR beta chain was observed in a study of T cells after somatic rescue of genetic block (dated by TCRdb to 2020 to 2021). Context from the whole study: The study assessed how robust, over the long term, a T-cell system was when the system had developed through somatic rescue of a genetic block in T-cell development.

On this clone itself: The antigen this receptor binds is unknown. No much larger clone exists at a distance of one base, and base qualities are not known.

The protocol used for the library was the immunoSEQ multiplex PCR assay. TCRdb stores this immuneACCESS table with in-frame sequences only. Part of the clones is absent; in the studies checked, under half of the shortfall reflects unresolved V genes, and no reason is known for the rest. A total of fewer than 15,000 clones appear in this sample, approximately 72% of them only once. The biggest ten clones account for approximately 15% of the sample. Including cysteine and phenylalanine, the CDR3 has 13 amino acids. Here the CDR3 DNA is all that survives: 39 bases in frame from base 1. V and J are trimmed by 2 bases and 7 bases, and the gene matches miss 0 bases of the junction. CDR1 is given as KGHSY and CDR2 as FQNENV, both from the germline V gene.

The TCR originated in a boy between 10 and 17 years old. Sequencing was performed on peripheral blood mononuclear cells (PBMCs). Rearrangement joined TRBV16 to TRBJ1-2, with TRBD1 identical over 11 junction bases. The nucleotide sequence is TGTGCCAGCAGCCAAGGGACAGGGGGTGGCTACACCTTC. It specifies CASSQGTGGGYTF.